Presented here are 30 T cell receptor beta chains from one specimen sequenced in a study of early T cells in non-severe SARS-CoV-2 infection. TCRdb analysed the 5' RACE reads with MiXCR anew, one entry per CDR3 protein. The table has about 92,000 distinct CDR3 sequences, less than 15% seen once. The source material was whole blood. The receptor source for this set is an adult who was a healthcare worker with PCR-confirmed SARS-CoV-2 infection or an uninfected control (not recorded which).

This clonotype came up a few times. The genes are TRBV11-3 and TRBJ2-2; maybe TRBD2 (5 bases). There are 16 residues in the CDR3. The V and J ends lost 5 bases and 2 bases respectively, with 15 bases between them. Germline assignment: CDR1 SGHNT and CDR2 YENEEA. The CDR3 DNA is TGTGCCAGCAGCCCCAGCTGGGAGTCAAACACCGGGGAGCTGTTTTTT. It yields the protein CASSPSWESNTGELFF.

The sample holds a few counts of this clonotype. The chain couples TRBV15 to TRBJ1-2, with no clear D. This CDR3 region has 13 residues. V was pared by 5 bases and J by 4 bases, with 11 bases between. The germline V gene has CDR1 LNHNV and CDR2 YYDKDF (reference sequence). CDR3 DNA: TGTGCCACCAGCGAGGCGGTTTTCTATGGCTACACCTTC. Protein product: CATSEAVFYGYTF.

CDR3 sequence (DNA): TGCGCCAGCAGCTTGGAGCCGGGACAGATCACGTACGAGCAGTACTTC. This codes for CASSLEPGQITYEQYF. J is TRBJ2-7 and V is TRBV5-1; the match to TRBD1 covers 7 bases. Trimming removed 0 bases from V and 4 bases from J; junction bases left unmatched: 10. Germline values: CDR1 SGHRS, CDR2 YFSETQ. There are 16 residues in the CDR3.

V usage is TRBV9 and J usage is TRBJ2-3; possibly TRBD2 for D (6 bases). The CDR3 consists of 13 residues. CDR1 and CDR2 from the germline V gene are SGDLS and YYNGEE. V was cut by 6 bases and J by 1 base, with 9 bases left in between. CDR3 sequence reads: CASTGEGTDTQYF. DNA for the CDR3: TGTGCCAGCACCGGGGAGGGCACAGATACGCAGTATTTT.

V usage is TRBV14 and J usage is TRBJ1-4; TRBD1 might be the D (5 bases). The ends were cut back, 1 base at V and 10 bases at J, with 10 bases in the middle. There are 13 residues in the CDR3. Germline V gives CDR1 SGHDN, CDR2 FVKESK. CDR3 protein: CASSQVTGPKLFF. The CDR3 nucleotides read TGTGCCAGCAGCCAAGTCACGGGACCAAAACTGTTTTTT.

This chain uses TRBV7-2 with TRBJ2-3; 10 bases agree with TRBD2. The V gene end was trimmed by 2 bases and the J gene end by 0 bases; junction bases not matched to a gene: 11. The CDR3 loop spans 19 amino acids. Looked up from germline, CDR1 is SGHTA and CDR2 is FQGNSA. DNA of the CDR3: TGTGCCAGCAGCTTAACGGGGCTAGCGGGGGCCTCTAGCACAGATACGCAGTATTTT. The encoded protein is CASSLTGLAGASSTDTQYF.

This clonotype was detected many times. J is TRBJ2-7 and V is TRBV7-9, with D unresolved. Trimming took off 5 bases at V and 4 bases at J, with 21 bases between the two ends. CDR1 and CDR2 (germline): SEHNR, FQNEAQ (reference sequence). This CDR3 comprises 16 residues. CDR3 in amino acids: CASSPDRSFVGYEQYF. CDR3 coding DNA: TGTGCCAGCAGCCCAGATAGGAGCTTTGTAGGGTACGAGCAGTACTTC.

This clonotype has only a few counts. The DNA for the CDR3 is TGTGCCAGCACGGTCTTCGAGACCCAGTACTTC. This translates into CASTVFETQYF. This rearrangement joins TRBV6-5 to TRBJ2-5, with unresolved D. This CDR3 is built from 11 residues. V lost 7 bases and J lost 5, with 8 bases in between. Germline CDR1 and CDR2: MNHEY and SVGAGI.

There are many counts of this clonotype. The chain links TRBV6-5 to TRBJ2-7, with TRBD2 matching over 9 bases. The CDR3 is 16 residues long. Looked up from germline, CDR1 is MNHEY and CDR2 is SVGAGI. The trim removed 6 bases at V and 0 bases at J, leaving 9 bases unmatched. CDR3 nucleotides: TGTGCCAGCAGCCGAAGACTAGCGGCGCTCTCCTACGAGCAGTACTTC. Its protein is CASSRRLAALSYEQYF.

This clonotype has at least ten counts. V usage is TRBV28 and J usage is TRBJ1-2; D is unclear. V lost 4 bases, J lost 4 bases, and 4 bases lay in between. The CDR3 is made up of 11 amino acids. In germline, CDR1 is MDHEN, CDR2 SYDVKM. The CDR3: CASSWSYGYTF. The CDR3 DNA is TGTGCCAGCAGTTGGTCCTATGGCTACACCTTC.

The genes are TRBV20-1 and TRBJ1-2, with 7 nucleotides matching TRBD1. The germline V gene has CDR1 DFQATT and CDR2 SNEGSKA (reference sequence). The CDR3 loop spans 13 amino acids. J was trimmed by 2 bases and V by 6 bases; bases with no gene match: 6. CDR3 coding DNA: TGCAGTGCACGGACAGGCTTCAACTATGGCTACACCTTC. As protein: CSARTGFNYGYTF.

This clonotype was found a few times. The chain employs TRBV27 and TRBJ2-3; 13 nucleotides match TRBD2. The CDR3 contains 12 residues. Looked up from germline, CDR1 is MNHEY and CDR2 is SMNVEV (reference sequence). J gave up 6 bases and V 10 bases, and 1 base lay outside the gene matches. In DNA, the CDR3 is TGTGCCACGGGACTAGCGGGGGATACGCAGTATTTT. Its protein is CATGLAGDTQYF.

This clonotype has a count of ten or more. The genes are TRBV4-1 and TRBJ1-1; D uncertain. Trimming took 0 bases from V and 1 from J, leaving 9 bases between them. This CDR3 contains 15 residues. Germline CDR1 and CDR2: MGHRA and YSYEKL. CDR3 residues: CASSQDHRGNTEAFF. The CDR3 DNA follows: TGCGCCAGCAGCCAAGATCACCGGGGGAACACTGAAGCTTTCTTT.

This sequence joins TRBV11-2 and TRBJ2-5, with 7 bases that match TRBD1. Germline V gives CDR1 SGHAT, CDR2 FQNNGV. V gave up 5 bases and J gave up 5 bases; unmatched junction bases: 11. The CDR3 loop spans 15 amino acids. CDR3 DNA sequence: TGTGCCAGCAGCCAGAGGGTTGACAGGGAGGAGACCCAGTACTTC. Its translation is CASSQRVDREETQYF.

This clonotype was observed a few times. As DNA, the CDR3 is TGTGCCAGCACGGCTAGCCGATTCTCCTACGAGCAGTACTTC. Translating gives CASTASRFSYEQYF. This chain connects TRBV6-6 to TRBJ2-7; TRBD2 is a possible D gene (5 bases). The CDR3 runs 14 residues. From germline, CDR1 is MNHNY and CDR2 SVGAGI (reference sequence). Deletions cut 7 bases from V and 0 bases from J, with 13 bases between.

This clonotype was seen a handful of times. The genes are TRBV12-3 or TRBV12-4 and TRBJ1-1; 7 positions match TRBD1. The CDR3 runs 13 residues. With V trimmed by 5 bases and J by 5 bases, 5 bases remained unmatched. The CDR3 protein is CASSLSTGTEAFF. For the CDR3, the DNA is TGTGCCAGCAGTCTTTCGACAGGGACTGAAGCTTTCTTT.

This rearrangement joins TRBV29-1 to TRBJ1-5; 9 bases agree with TRBD1. The length of the CDR3 is 14 residues. Germline V gene lookup returns CDR1 SQVTM and CDR2 ANQGSEA. V was pared by 5 bases and J by 6 bases, with 8 bases of the junction left unmatched. The CDR3, as DNA: TGCAGCGTTCCTGGGACAGGGACCGGTCAGCCCCAGCATTTT. This translates into CSVPGTGTGQPQHF.

This clonotype was picked up a small number of times. The rearrangement uses TRBV6-2 or TRBV6-3 and TRBJ2-2; unclear D gene. Deletions cut 4 bases from V and 1 base from J, with 10 bases between. Germline V lookup: CDR1 MNHEY, CDR2 SVGEGT. This CDR3 contains 15 residues. The DNA for the CDR3 is TGTGCCAGCAGTTCTAGGGTATTGAACACCGGGGAGCTGTTTTTT. It yields the protein CASSSRVLNTGELFF.

This clonotype was seen at least ten times. The CDR3 DNA is TGCAGTGCAGCTCGACAGGGGGCACGCAATCAGCCCCAGCATTTT. Protein sequence: CSAARQGARNQPQHF. This chain connects TRBV20-1 to TRBJ1-5; 10 bases align to TRBD1. The CDR3 is 15 amino acids. In germline, CDR1 is DFQATT, CDR2 SNEGSKA (reference sequence). The junction had 7 bases not matched to a gene; V was cut back by 6 bases and J by 2 bases.

V is TRBV29-1 and J is TRBJ2-6; D gene uncertain. Per germline, CDR1 SQVTM and CDR2 ANQGSEA. This CDR3 comprises 11 residues. V was clipped by 4 bases and J by 2 bases, with 0 bases between them. In DNA, the CDR3 is TGCAGCGTTGCTGGGGCCAACGTCCTGACTTTC. Residues: CSVAGANVLTF. The full variable domain, rest sourced from reference TRBV29-1 and TRBJ2-6, is SAVISQKPSRDICQRGTSLTIQCQVDSQVTMMFWYRQQPGQSLTLIATANQGSEATYESGFVIDKFPISRPNLTFSTLTVSNMSPEDSSIYLCSVAGANVLTFGAGSRLTVL.

This chain connects TRBV27 to TRBJ2-7, with D possibly being TRBD2 (7 bases). Trimming took 2 bases from V and 5 from J, leaving 16 bases between them. Germline CDR1 and CDR2: MNHEY and SMNVEV (reference sequence). This CDR3 spans 15 amino acids. CDR3 nucleotides: TGTGCCAGCAGTTTAGCGGGGGCTACCGCAAACGAGCAGTACTTC. Translating gives CASSLAGATANEQYF.

In this sample, this clonotype turned up a few times. The V and J genes are TRBV5-1 and TRBJ2-7, with D maybe TRBD1 (5 bases). V dropped 4 bases and J dropped 3 bases, with 17 bases sitting between them. CDR1 and CDR2 from the germline V gene are SGHRS and YFSETQ. The CDR3 covers 15 residues. CDR3 protein: CASSQGSHSIYEQYF. CDR3 nucleotide sequence: TGCGCCAGCAGCCAGGGTTCTCACTCCATCTACGAGCAGTACTTC. Variable domain in full (rest from reference TRBV5-1 and TRBJ2-7): KAGVTQTPRYLIKTRGQQVTLSCSPISGHRSVSWYQQTPGQGLQFLFEYFSETQRNKGNFPGRFSGRQFSNSRSEMNVSTLELGDSALYLCASSQGSHSIYEQYFGPGTRLTVT.

This clonotype showed up just a few times. The rearrangement joins TRBV9 to TRBJ1-2, with 9 bases matching TRBD1. V was clipped by 4 bases and J by 4 bases; unmatched bases: 8. This CDR3 is built from 15 residues. Germline V gives CDR1 SGDLS, CDR2 YYNGEE. The CDR3 DNA sequence: TGTGCCAGCAGCAAAAGGACAGGGGAGGCCTATGGCTACACCTTC. Translation: CASSKRTGEAYGYTF.

V is TRBV10-3 and J is TRBJ2-1; 9 positions agree with TRBD2. The trim removed 8 bases at V and 8 bases at J, leaving 7 bases unmatched. The CDR3 has 13 residues. The germline V gene has CDR1 ENHRY and CDR2 SYGVKD. In DNA form, the CDR3 reads TGTGCCATCTCTCTAGCGGGGTCGGATGAGCAGTTCTTC. Its protein product is CAISLAGSDEQFF.

This clonotype occurred many times. The J gene is TRBJ2-1, the V gene TRBV11-2; D unresolved. CDR1 and CDR2 from the germline V gene are SGHAT and FQNNGV. Trimming took off 1 base at V and 6 bases at J, with 1 base between the two ends. The CDR3 runs to 11 residues. CDR3 loop: CASSLGNEQFF. CDR3 DNA sequence: TGTGCCAGCAGCTTAGGCAATGAGCAGTTCTTC.

The table lists this clonotype with many counts. The V call is TRBV7-9, the J call TRBJ2-5, with TRBD2 matching over 15 bases. The CDR3 contains 18 residues. CDR1 and CDR2 from the germline V gene are SEHNR and FQNEAQ (reference sequence). The junction had 7 bases not matched to a gene; V was cut back by 5 bases and J by 0 bases. CDR3 coding DNA: TGTGCCAGCAGCCGGGGACTAGCGGGGGGCCCGTACCAAGAGACCCAGTACTTC. This translates into CASSRGLAGGPYQETQYF.

This clonotype has more than one count but fewer than ten. V and J are TRBV30 and TRBJ2-3, with TRBD1 matching 8 bases. This CDR3 spans 13 amino acids. V was clipped by 7 bases and J by 2 bases; unmatched bases: 5. Germline V gene data show CDR1 as GTSNPN and CDR2 as SVGIG (reference sequence). The CDR3 here is CAFPDRVTDTQYF. The CDR3 coding sequence is TGTGCCTTCCCGGACAGGGTCACAGATACGCAGTATTTT.

This clonotype has a count of ten or more. The chain uses TRBV29-1 and TRBJ1-1; perhaps TRBD1 as D (5 bases). The length of the CDR3 is 10 residues. Germline CDR1 and CDR2: SQVTM and ANQGSEA. CDR3 sequence: CSDGTAEAFF. CDR3 DNA: TGCAGTGACGGGACGGCAGAAGCTTTCTTT.

This chain joins TRBV29-1 and TRBJ2-2; 8 bases are a match to TRBD1. The CDR3 extends over 15 amino acids. V shed 1 base and J 1 base; nucleotides not matched to a gene: 2. Germline values: CDR1 SQVTM, CDR2 ANQGSEA. CDR3 amino acids: CSVEVGTGNTGELFF. The CDR3 DNA reads TGCAGCGTTGAAGTAGGGACAGGGAACACCGGGGAGCTGTTTTTT.

The count of this clonotype is one. This chain connects TRBV2 to TRBJ1-2; D is ambiguous. The CDR3 sequence is 15 residues long. Trimming stripped 2 bases from V and 0 bases from J, with 10 bases between. The germline gives CDR1 SNHLY, CDR2 FYNNEI. CDR3 DNA sequence: TGTGCCAGCAGTGAACAAAGCTTCTCTAACTATGGCTACACCTTC. Its protein product is CASSEQSFSNYGYTF.